A selection of T cell receptor beta chains follows, all from one sample in a study of cytomegalovirus exposure and HLA in healthy donors. Only in-frame clones appear in the TCRdb table, and some are missing; sequencing was by immunoSEQ multiplex PCR. Of under 200,000 clones in the sample, 84% were seen once. The sequenced sample was PBMCs. These TCRs come from a boy younger than 10 in good health and CMV-seronegative. Both conserved end residues are part of each CDR3. Fields, in order: clone size, D gene, V gene, J gene, CDR3 protein, CDR3 DNA. D genes are given only for firm matches. Rows may omit the clone size; those that give it use once, few, many or a size class.

-	-	TRBV19	TRBJ1-5	CASSIDLLSNQPQHF	TGTGCCAGTAGTATAGATTTACTGAGCAATCAGCCCCAGCATTTT
once	TRBD2	TRBV5-1	TRBJ2-7	CASSFVGHSGRAGSQEQYF	TGCGCCAGCAGCTTCGTGGGACATAGCGGGAGGGCCGGATCACAGGAGCAGTACTTC
-	-	TRBV5-1	TRBJ2-2	CASGQGTPHTGELFF	TGCGCCAGCGGTCAGGGGACCCCCCACACCGGGGAGCTGTTTTTT
once	TRBD1	TRBV7-9	TRBJ2-7	CASSPETGGSYEQYF	TGTGCCAGCAGCCCAGAGACAGGGGGGTCCTACGAGCAGTACTTC
-	TRBD2	TRBV11-1	TRBJ2-1	CASSSGLAGGYNEQFF	TGTGCCAGCAGCTCGGGACTAGCGGGGGGATACAATGAGCAGTTCTTC
-	-	TRBV5-1	TRBJ2-3	CASSWDNTDTQYF	TGCGCCAGCAGCTGGGACAACACAGATACGCAGTATTTT
-	-	TRBV28	TRBJ1-2	CASSLSGFNYGYTF	TGTGCCAGCAGTTTATCGGGGTTTAACTATGGCTACACCTTC
-	TRBD2	TRBV7-9	TRBJ2-1	CASRSGLAGVHEQFF	TGTGCCAGCAGAAGTGGACTAGCGGGAGTTCATGAGCAGTTCTTC
few	TRBD2	TRBV10-3	TRBJ2-1	CAITRLAGDNEQFF	TGTGCCATCACTCGACTAGCGGGAGACAATGAGCAGTTCTTC
-	-	TRBV27	TRBJ2-7	CASSFALGTGEQYF	TGTGCCAGCAGTTTTGCTCTCGGTACAGGCGAGCAGTACTTC
-	-	TRBV15	TRBJ2-2	CATSRGGSSPTTGELFF	TGTGCCACCAGCAGAGGTGGCTCCTCCCCAACAACCGGGGAGCTGTTTTTT
-	-	TRBV6-5	TRBJ1-1	CASIHNTEAFF	TGTGCCAGCATCCATAACACTGAAGCTTTCTTT
few	TRBD1	TRBV10-3	TRBJ2-3	CAISERTGQSTDTQYF	TGTGCCATCAGTGAGCGGACAGGCCAAAGCACAGATACGCAGTATTTT
-	-	TRBV30	TRBJ2-7	CAWSVVAVTYEQYF	TGTGCTTGGAGTGTAGTAGCCGTAACCTACGAGCAGTACTTC
-	-	TRBV10-3	TRBJ1-3	CAITQTPSGNTIYF	TGTGCCATTACACAGACCCCCTCTGGAAACACCATATATTTT
few	TRBD1	TRBV19	TRBJ2-7	CASGQAPSYEQYF	TGTGCCAGCGGACAGGCTCCCTCCTACGAGCAGTACTTC
-	TRBD2	TRBV10-2	TRBJ2-7	CASSASGRGSYEQYF	TGCGCCAGCAGTGCTAGCGGGAGGGGCTCCTACGAGCAGTACTTC
-	-	TRBV5-1	TRBJ2-7	CASSLSSGTGTYEQYF	TGCGCCAGCAGCTTGAGCTCCGGGACTGGTACCTACGAGCAGTACTTC
once	TRBD1	TRBV11-2	TRBJ1-4	CASSFGQANEKLFF	TGTGCCAGCAGCTTCGGACAGGCCAATGAAAAACTGTTTTTT
few	TRBD1	TRBV6-4	TRBJ1-2	CASSDGTGGYGYTF	TGTGCCAGCAGTGACGGGACAGGGGGCTATGGCTACACCTTC
-	TRBD1	TRBV5-1	TRBJ2-5	CASSLGGTGGRETQYF	TGCGCCAGCAGCTTGGGAGGGACAGGGGGCCGAGAGACCCAGTACTTC
-	-	TRBV6-5	TRBJ2-2	CASKRFYTGELFF	TGTGCCAGTAAACGCTTTTATACCGGGGAGCTGTTTTTT
-	-	TRBV6-5	TRBJ1-2	CASSYGYGGNYGYTF	TGTGCCAGCAGTTACGGGTACGGAGGGAACTATGGCTACACCTTC
-	TRBD1	TRBV18	TRBJ2-5	CASSPPGQIVQETQYF	TGTGCCAGCTCACCACCGGGACAGATCGTCCAAGAGACCCAGTACTTC
-	TRBD2	TRBV18	TRBJ2-7	CASSQLAGLPYEQYF	TGTGCCAGCTCCCAACTAGCGGGACTCCCCTACGAGCAGTACTTC
-	-	TRBV27	TRBJ1-5	CASSFVGNQPQHF	TGTGCCAGCAGTTTTGTCGGCAATCAGCCCCAGCATTTT
once	TRBD1	TRBV5-4	TRBJ2-7	CASSPPGQSYEQYF	TGTGCCAGCAGCCCACCGGGACAGTCCTACGAGCAGTACTTC
-	-	TRBV6-6	TRBJ1-1	CASRADSFEAFF	TGTGCCAGCAGGGCGGACAGTTTTGAAGCTTTCTTT
-	-	TRBV11-2	TRBJ2-7	CASSPIRWSAGSYEQYF	TGTGCCAGCAGCCCCATTAGGTGGTCCGCAGGCTCCTACGAGCAGTACTTC
-	-	TRBV27	TRBJ2-7	CASSERGQGLDEQYF	TGTGCCAGCAGTGAACGTGGGCAGGGTTTGGACGAGCAGTACTTC
-	TRBD1	TRBV11-2	TRBJ2-7	CASSLRQGPYEQYF	TGTGCCAGCAGCTTACGACAGGGTCCCTACGAGCAGTACTTC
-	TRBD1	TRBV27	TRBJ2-5	CASSSLDRAYQETQYF	TGTGCCAGCAGTTCCCTGGACAGGGCGTACCAAGAGACCCAGTACTTC
-	-	TRBV11-2	TRBJ2-1	CASSSFDRDNEQFF	TGTGCCAGCAGCTCGTTCGATCGGGACAACGAGCAGTTCTTC
-	-	TRBV14	TRBJ1-3	CASSQGTYGNTIYF	TGTGCCAGCAGCCAAGGAACATACGGAAACACCATATATTTT
once	-	TRBV11-2	TRBJ2-1	CASGLAFEQFF	TGTGCCAGCGGTCTAGCGTTTGAGCAGTTCTTC
few	TRBD2	TRBV7-6	TRBJ2-1	CASSPHGLAGYNEQFF	TGTGCCAGCAGCCCCCACGGACTAGCGGGATACAATGAGCAGTTCTTC
-	-	TRBV28	TRBJ2-7	CASSLPSQGYSYEQYF	TGTGCCAGCAGTTTACCCTCCCAGGGGTACTCCTACGAGCAGTACTTC
-	TRBD1	TRBV27	TRBJ2-7	CASSPRTGWYEQYF	TGTGCCAGCAGTCCGAGGACAGGGTGGTACGAGCAGTACTTC
-	TRBD1	TRBV6-6	TRBJ2-7	CASSYPHGDRSYEQYF	TGTGCCAGCAGTTACCCTCACGGGGACAGGTCCTACGAGCAGTACTTC
-	-	TRBV9	TRBJ2-2	CASSVERANTGELFF	TGTGCCAGCAGCGTAGAGAGGGCGAACACCGGGGAGCTGTTTTTT
-	TRBD1	TRBV6-5	TRBJ2-7	CASSLKAGGSEQYF	TGTGCCAGCAGTCTTAAGGCAGGGGGCTCCGAGCAGTACTTC
-	-	TRBV9	TRBJ2-1	CASSVGDLNEQFF	TGTGCCAGCAGCGTGGGAGATCTGAATGAGCAGTTCTTC
-	TRBD2	TRBV7-3	TRBJ2-3	CASSLSSGMVDTQYF	TGTGCCAGCAGCTTATCCAGCGGGATGGTAGATACGCAGTATTTT
-	TRBD1	TRBV5-1	TRBJ2-3	CASSSGTDTDTQYF	TGCGCCAGCAGCTCTGGGACAGACACAGATACGCAGTATTTT
few	-	TRBV5-6	TRBJ1-1	CASSLASLNTEAFF	TGTGCCAGCAGCTTGGCTTCCTTGAACACTGAAGCTTTCTTT
-	TRBD2	TRBV10-3	TRBJ2-3	CAISDTTSGIPDTQYF	TGTGCCATCAGTGACACCACTAGCGGGATTCCAGATACGCAGTATTTT
-	-	TRBV18	TRBJ2-7	CASSPQGSYEQYF	TGTGCCAGCTCACCACAGGGGTCCTACGAGCAGTACTTC